The rows below give T cell receptor beta chains drawn from one sample of a study of T-cell memory formation after mild COVID-19. MiXCR, applied by TCRdb to the 5' RACE reads, yields one record per CDR3 protein. The repertoire holds 280,000 or so distinct CDR3 sequences, with under 8.5% as singletons. Sequenced: PBMCs or a T cell subset sorted from them (not recorded which). The receptors stem from a man younger than 35 who had mild COVID-19 (a few samples of this study predate the infection). Cell type and time point are not known. CDR3s include the opening cysteine and the closing phenylalanine or tryptophan. A D gene is named only where the DNA matches it firmly. Size is stated for part of the rows, as once, few or many counts, or as a class when the clone is expanded.

clone_size: few; j_call: TRBJ2-2; d_call: -; v_call: TRBV10-3; cdr3_nt: TGTGCCATCAGTGCGTCGTACACCGGGGAGCTGTTTTTT; cdr3_aa: CAISASYTGELFF
clone_size: -; j_call: TRBJ2-5; d_call: -; v_call: TRBV6-4; cdr3_nt: TGTGCCAGCAGTGAAGAGGGGGGAATCGGGACCAAGTACTTC; cdr3_aa: CASSEEGGIGTKYF
clone_size: -; j_call: TRBJ2-5; d_call: -; v_call: TRBV18; cdr3_nt: TGTGCCAGCTCACCGCTCCAACAAGAGACCCAGTACTTC; cdr3_aa: CASSPLQQETQYF
clone_size: few; j_call: TRBJ1-2; d_call: TRBD1; v_call: TRBV4-3; cdr3_nt: TGCGCCAGCAGCCAACCAGGGACAGGTTATAGCTATGGCTACACCTTC; cdr3_aa: CASSQPGTGYSYGYTF
clone_size: few; j_call: TRBJ2-1; d_call: -; v_call: TRBV7-3; cdr3_nt: TGTGCCAGCAGCCTAGACAGCTACGATGAGCAGTTCTTC; cdr3_aa: CASSLDSYDEQFF
clone_size: few; j_call: TRBJ2-5; d_call: -; v_call: TRBV6-5; cdr3_nt: TGTGCCAGCAGTTACTCAGCAGGGAACAATCAAGAGACCCAGTACTTC; cdr3_aa: CASSYSAGNNQETQYF
clone_size: -; j_call: TRBJ1-2; d_call: TRBD1; v_call: TRBV5-1; cdr3_nt: TGCGCCAGCAGCTTGTCGTCGGGGTGGGGACAGGGAGGCTACACCTTC; cdr3_aa: CASSLSSGWGQGGYTF
clone_size: -; j_call: TRBJ2-2; d_call: -; v_call: TRBV27; cdr3_nt: TGTGCCAGCAGTTTCCGGCAGAGAATAAACACCGGGGAGCTGTTTTTT; cdr3_aa: CASSFRQRINTGELFF
clone_size: few; j_call: TRBJ2-7; d_call: -; v_call: TRBV5-1; cdr3_nt: TGCGCCAGCAGCCCCACATGGGGCGCCTACGAGCAGTACTTC; cdr3_aa: CASSPTWGAYEQYF
clone_size: -; j_call: TRBJ2-3; d_call: -; v_call: TRBV28; cdr3_nt: TGTGCCAGCAGTTTATGGAGGGGGTCGGGGGCAGATACGCAGTATTTT; cdr3_aa: CASSLWRGSGADTQYF
clone_size: -; j_call: TRBJ2-1; d_call: -; v_call: TRBV20-1; cdr3_nt: TGCAGTGCTAGGTGGGAGATTGGGTTCTTC; cdr3_aa: CSARWEIGFF
clone_size: -; j_call: TRBJ2-5; d_call: -; v_call: TRBV7-8; cdr3_nt: TGTGCCAGCAGCTTAGATGCGGGCCTTCAAGAGACCCAGTACTTC; cdr3_aa: CASSLDAGLQETQYF
clone_size: many; j_call: TRBJ1-2; d_call: -; v_call: TRBV5-1; cdr3_nt: TGCGCCAGCAGCTTGGGGGGGGAGGGCCATGGCTACACCTTC; cdr3_aa: CASSLGGEGHGYTF
clone_size: few; j_call: TRBJ1-2; d_call: TRBD1; v_call: TRBV7-2; cdr3_nt: TGTGCCAGCAGCTTAGCCGTGGACAGGGGGAACACCTTC; cdr3_aa: CASSLAVDRGNTF
clone_size: -; j_call: TRBJ2-7; d_call: -; v_call: TRBV12-3/TRBV12-4; cdr3_nt: TGTGCCAGCAGTTTAACTCGCTACGAGCAGTACTTC; cdr3_aa: CASSLTRYEQYF
clone_size: few; j_call: TRBJ2-1; d_call: TRBD2; v_call: TRBV2; cdr3_nt: TGTGCCAGCAGTGTTGAGCGGGGGGGCCCCAATGAGCAGTTCTTC; cdr3_aa: CASSVERGGPNEQFF
clone_size: -; j_call: TRBJ1-5; d_call: -; v_call: TRBV6-6; cdr3_nt: TGTGCCAGCGTCCAGACGCTTAGCAATCAGCCCCAGCATTTT; cdr3_aa: CASVQTLSNQPQHF
clone_size: -; j_call: TRBJ1-2; d_call: -; v_call: TRBV7-2; cdr3_nt: TGTGCCAGCAGCCCTGGTCCCGGCTACACCTTC; cdr3_aa: CASSPGPGYTF
clone_size: -; j_call: TRBJ1-2; d_call: -; v_call: TRBV11-2; cdr3_nt: TGTGCCAGCAGCATGGGGGGGTTCTATGGCTACACCTTC; cdr3_aa: CASSMGGFYGYTF
clone_size: -; j_call: TRBJ2-5; d_call: TRBD2; v_call: TRBV5-1; cdr3_nt: TGCGCCAGCAGCCCGGGACTAGCGGGGCTAAGAGAGACCCAGTACTTC; cdr3_aa: CASSPGLAGLRETQYF
clone_size: few; j_call: TRBJ1-3; d_call: TRBD1; v_call: TRBV12-3/TRBV12-4; cdr3_nt: TGTGCCAGCAGTTTCCGGCAGGGGGGAGGAAACACCATATATTTT; cdr3_aa: CASSFRQGGGNTIYF
clone_size: -; j_call: TRBJ2-5; d_call: -; v_call: TRBV29-1; cdr3_nt: TGCAGCGTTGAAGCCCAGAGCCAAGAGACCCAGTACTTC; cdr3_aa: CSVEAQSQETQYF